The 4 T cell receptor beta chains listed next were all sequenced from one sample in a study of blood T cell repertoires in COVID-19. Produced via immunoSEQ multiplex PCR; TCRdb's table is partial and in-frame only. The data contain 200,000 to 250,000 clones, roughly 86% of them singletons. The source material was peripheral blood. The receptors were sampled from a woman in her 70s with active or convalescent COVID-19.

The CDR3 DNA follows: TGTGCCAGCAGCTTAGGGGGGACACACTATGGCTACACCTTC. Encoded protein: CASSLGGTHYGYTF. V is TRBV7-9 and J is TRBJ1-2; D possibly corresponds to TRBD1 (6 bases). V dropped 1 base and J dropped 3 bases, with 9 bases sitting between them. The CDR3 sequence is 14 residues long. Germline assignment: CDR1 SEHNR and CDR2 FQNEAQ (reference sequence).

The rearrangement uses TRBV5-1 and TRBJ1-5, with TRBD1 matching over 7 bases. Germline values: CDR1 SGHRS, CDR2 YFSETQ. V gave up 4 bases and J gave up 4 bases; unmatched junction bases: 14. CDR3 size: 17 residues. The chain's CDR3 is CASSLVPWDSLNQPQHF. CDR3 bases: TGCGCCAGCAGCCTCGTGCCTTGGGACAGCTTAAATCAGCCCCAGCATTTT.

This rearrangement joins TRBV9 to TRBJ1-3, with D possibly matching TRBD1 (6 bases). Germline CDR1 reads SGDLS; CDR2 reads YYNGEE. This CDR3 has 14 amino acids. V dropped 0 bases and J dropped 2 bases, with 6 bases sitting between them. The CDR3 spells CASSVGGPGNTIYF. The CDR3 DNA is TGTGCCAGCAGCGTAGGGGGGCCTGGAAACACCATATATTTT.

Points on this clone: This specimen includes other DNA sequences encoding the same CDR3. The chain links TRBV24-1 to TRBJ2-5; D ambiguous. V lost 1 base to trimming and J lost 4 bases, with 3 bases between them. CDR1 is KGHDR and CDR2 is SFDVKD in the germline V gene. The CDR3 loop spans 12 amino acids. CDR3 sequence: CATSDFLETQYF. CDR3 nucleotide sequence: TGTGCCACCAGTGATTTTCTAGAGACCCAGTACTTC.